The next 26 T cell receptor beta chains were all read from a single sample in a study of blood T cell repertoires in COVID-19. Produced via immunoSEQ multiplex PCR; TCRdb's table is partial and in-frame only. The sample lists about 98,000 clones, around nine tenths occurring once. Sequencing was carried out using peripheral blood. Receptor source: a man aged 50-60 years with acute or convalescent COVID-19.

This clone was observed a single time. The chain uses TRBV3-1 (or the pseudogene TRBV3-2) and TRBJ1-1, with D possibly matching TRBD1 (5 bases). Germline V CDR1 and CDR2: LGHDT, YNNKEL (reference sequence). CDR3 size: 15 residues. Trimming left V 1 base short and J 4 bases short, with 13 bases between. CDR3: CASSQGGREGTEAFF. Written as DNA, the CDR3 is TGTGCCAGCAGCCAAGGGGGCAGGGAGGGCACTGAAGCTTTCTTT.

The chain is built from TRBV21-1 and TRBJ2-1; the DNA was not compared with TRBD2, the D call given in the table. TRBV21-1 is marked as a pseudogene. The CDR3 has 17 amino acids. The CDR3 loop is CASSKQPGTPSYNEQFF. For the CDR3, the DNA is TGTGCCAGCAGCAAGCAGCCCGGGACTCCCTCCTACAATGAGCAGTTCTTC.

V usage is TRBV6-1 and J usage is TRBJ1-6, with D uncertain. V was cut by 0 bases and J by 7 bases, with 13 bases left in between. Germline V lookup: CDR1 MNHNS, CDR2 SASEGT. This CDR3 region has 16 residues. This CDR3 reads CASSEAPYGGNSPLHF. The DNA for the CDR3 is TGTGCCAGCAGTGAAGCGCCGTACGGAGGGAATTCACCCCTCCACTTT.

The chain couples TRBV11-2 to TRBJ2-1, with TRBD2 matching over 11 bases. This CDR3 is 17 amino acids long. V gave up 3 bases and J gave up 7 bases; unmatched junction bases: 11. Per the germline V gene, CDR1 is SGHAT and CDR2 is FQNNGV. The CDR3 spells CASSFGVLAGGRNEQFF. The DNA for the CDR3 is TGTGCCAGCAGCTTCGGAGTCCTAGCGGGAGGAAGAAATGAGCAGTTCTTC. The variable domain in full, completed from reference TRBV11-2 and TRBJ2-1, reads EAGVAQSPRYKIIEKRQSVAFWCNPISGHATLYWYQQILGQGPKLLIQFQNNGVVDDSQLPKDRFSAERLKGVDSTLKIQPAKLEDSAVYLCASSFGVLAGGRNEQFFGPGTRLTVL.

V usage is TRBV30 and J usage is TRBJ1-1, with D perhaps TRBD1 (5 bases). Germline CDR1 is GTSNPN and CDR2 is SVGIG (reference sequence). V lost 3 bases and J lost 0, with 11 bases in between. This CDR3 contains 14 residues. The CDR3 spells CAWRGSGMNTEAFF. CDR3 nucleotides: TGTGCCTGGAGAGGTTCAGGGATGAACACTGAAGCTTTCTTT.

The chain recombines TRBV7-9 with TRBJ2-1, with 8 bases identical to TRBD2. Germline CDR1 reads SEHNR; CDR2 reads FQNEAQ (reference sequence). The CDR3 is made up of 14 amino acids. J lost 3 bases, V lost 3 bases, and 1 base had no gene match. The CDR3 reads CASSLTSVYNEQFF. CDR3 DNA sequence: TGTGCCAGCAGCTTGACTAGCGTCTACAATGAGCAGTTCTTC.

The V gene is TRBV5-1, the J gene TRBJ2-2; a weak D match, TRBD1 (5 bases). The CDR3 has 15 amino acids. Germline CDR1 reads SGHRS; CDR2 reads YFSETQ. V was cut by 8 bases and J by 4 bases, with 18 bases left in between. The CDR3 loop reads CARPQGEWRTGELFF. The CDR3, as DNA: TGCGCCAGGCCCCAGGGTGAGTGGCGCACCGGGGAGCTGTTTTTT.

The CDR3 DNA follows: TGTGCCAGCAGCCCAAACAGGCTATATGGCTACACCTTC. Translated, it gives CASSPNRLYGYTF. The J gene is TRBJ1-2, the V gene TRBV12-3 or TRBV12-4; tentative D call: TRBD1 (5 bases). This CDR3 spans 13 amino acids. Between the trimmed V and J ends, which lost 6 bases and 5 bases, there was a span of 13 bases.

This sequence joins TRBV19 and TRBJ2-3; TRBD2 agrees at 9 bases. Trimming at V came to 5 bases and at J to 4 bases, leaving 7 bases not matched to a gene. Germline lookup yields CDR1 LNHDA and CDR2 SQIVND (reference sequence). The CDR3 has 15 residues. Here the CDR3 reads CASSVSGRESDTQYF. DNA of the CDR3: TGTGCCAGTAGTGTTAGCGGGAGAGAGTCAGATACGCAGTATTTT.

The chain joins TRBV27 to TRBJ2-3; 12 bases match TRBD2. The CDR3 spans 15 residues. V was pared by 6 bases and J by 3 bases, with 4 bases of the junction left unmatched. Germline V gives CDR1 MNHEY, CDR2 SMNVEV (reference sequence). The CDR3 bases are TGTGCCAGCAGCCCTAGCGGGAGGGGTACAGATACGCAGTATTTT. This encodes CASSPSGRGTDTQYF.

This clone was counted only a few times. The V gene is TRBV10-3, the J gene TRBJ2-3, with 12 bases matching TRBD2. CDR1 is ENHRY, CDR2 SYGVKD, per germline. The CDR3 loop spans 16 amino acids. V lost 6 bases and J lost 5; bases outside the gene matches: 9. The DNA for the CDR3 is TGTGCCATCAGCAGTCGACTAGCGGGAGAAGGAGATACGCAGTATTTT. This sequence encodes CAISSRLAGEGDTQYF.

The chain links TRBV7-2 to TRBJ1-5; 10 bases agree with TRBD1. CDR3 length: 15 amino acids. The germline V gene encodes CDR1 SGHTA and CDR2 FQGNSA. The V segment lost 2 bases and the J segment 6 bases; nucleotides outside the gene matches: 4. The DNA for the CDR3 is TGTGCCAGCAGCTTATGGGACAGGGGCGGTCAGCCCCAGCATTTT. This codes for CASSLWDRGGQPQHF.

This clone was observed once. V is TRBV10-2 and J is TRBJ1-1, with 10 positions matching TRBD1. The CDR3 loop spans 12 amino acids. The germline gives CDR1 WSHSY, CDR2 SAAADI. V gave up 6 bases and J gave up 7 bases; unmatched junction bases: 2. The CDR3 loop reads CASRTGGSEAFF. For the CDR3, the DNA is TGCGCCAGCAGGACAGGGGGCAGTGAAGCTTTCTTT.

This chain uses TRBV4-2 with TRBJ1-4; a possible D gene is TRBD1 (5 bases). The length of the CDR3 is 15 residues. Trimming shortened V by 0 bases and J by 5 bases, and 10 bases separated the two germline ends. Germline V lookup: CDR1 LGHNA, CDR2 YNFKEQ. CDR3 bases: TGTGCCAGCAGCCAAGAGTGGCGGACAAATGAAAAACTGTTTTTT. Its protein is CASSQEWRTNEKLFF.

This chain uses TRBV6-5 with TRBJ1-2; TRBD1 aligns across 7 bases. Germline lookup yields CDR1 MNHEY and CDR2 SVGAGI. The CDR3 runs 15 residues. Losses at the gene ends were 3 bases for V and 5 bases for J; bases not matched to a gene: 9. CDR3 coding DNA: TGTGCCAGCAGTTATCGACTCGACAGGGCATATGGCTACACCTTC. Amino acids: CASSYRLDRAYGYTF.

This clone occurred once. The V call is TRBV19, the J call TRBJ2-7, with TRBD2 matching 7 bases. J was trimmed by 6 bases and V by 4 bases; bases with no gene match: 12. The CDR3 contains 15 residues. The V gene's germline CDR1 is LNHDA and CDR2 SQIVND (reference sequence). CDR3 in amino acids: CASSRVSGTTGEQYF. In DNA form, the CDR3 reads TGTGCCAGTAGTAGGGTATCGGGGACTACGGGCGAGCAGTACTTC.

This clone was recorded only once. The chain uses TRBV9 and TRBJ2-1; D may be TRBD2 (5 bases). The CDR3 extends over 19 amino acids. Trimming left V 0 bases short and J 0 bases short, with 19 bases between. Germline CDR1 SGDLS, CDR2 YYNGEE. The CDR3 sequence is CASSVGRVWAKSSYNEQFF. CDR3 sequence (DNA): TGTGCCAGCAGCGTAGGGCGGGTTTGGGCTAAGAGCTCCTACAATGAGCAGTTCTTC.

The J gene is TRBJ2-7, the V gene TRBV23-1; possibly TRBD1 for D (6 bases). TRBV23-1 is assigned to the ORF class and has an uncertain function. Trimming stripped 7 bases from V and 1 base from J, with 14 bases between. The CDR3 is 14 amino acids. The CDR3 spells CASNTWGLSYEQYF. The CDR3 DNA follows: TGCGCCAGCAATACCTGGGGGCTATCCTACGAGCAGTACTTC.

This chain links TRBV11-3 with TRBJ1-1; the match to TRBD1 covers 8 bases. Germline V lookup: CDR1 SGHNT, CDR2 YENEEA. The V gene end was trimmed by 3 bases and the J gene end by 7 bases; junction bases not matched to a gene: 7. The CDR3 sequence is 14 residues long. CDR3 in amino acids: CASSFADREGEAFF. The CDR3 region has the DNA TGTGCCAGCAGCTTCGCGGACAGGGAAGGTGAAGCTTTCTTT.

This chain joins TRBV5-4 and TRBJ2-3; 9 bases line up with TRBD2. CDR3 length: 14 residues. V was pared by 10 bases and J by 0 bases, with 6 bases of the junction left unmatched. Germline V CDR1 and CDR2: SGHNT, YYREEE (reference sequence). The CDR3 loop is CAGGLAGSTDTQYF. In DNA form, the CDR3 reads TGTGCCGGTGGGCTAGCGGGAAGCACAGATACGCAGTATTTT. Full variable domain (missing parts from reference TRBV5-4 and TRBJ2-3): ETGVTQSPTHLIKTRGQQVTLRCSSQSGHNTVSWYQQALGQGPQFIFQYYREEENGRGNFPPRFSGLQFPNYSSELNVNALELDDSALYLCAGGLAGSTDTQYFGPGTRLTVL.

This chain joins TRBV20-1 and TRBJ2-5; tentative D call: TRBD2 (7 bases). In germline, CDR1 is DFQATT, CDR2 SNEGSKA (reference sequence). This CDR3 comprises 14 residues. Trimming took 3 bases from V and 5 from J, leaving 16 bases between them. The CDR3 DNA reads TGCAGTGCTAGTAGGGGGGAGGGGACGGAGACCCAGTACTTC. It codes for CSASRGEGTETQYF.

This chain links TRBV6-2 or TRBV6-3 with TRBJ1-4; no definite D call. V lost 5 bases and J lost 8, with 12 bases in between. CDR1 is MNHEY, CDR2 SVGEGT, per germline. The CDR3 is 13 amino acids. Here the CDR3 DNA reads TGTGCCAGCAGTCCCCCCTCCTCCGAAAAACTGTTTTTT. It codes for CASSPPSSEKLFF.

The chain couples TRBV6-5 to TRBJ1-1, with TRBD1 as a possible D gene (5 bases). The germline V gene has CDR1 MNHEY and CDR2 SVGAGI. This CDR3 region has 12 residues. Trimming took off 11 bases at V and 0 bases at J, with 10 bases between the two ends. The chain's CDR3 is CAVRQLNTEAFF. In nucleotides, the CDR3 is TGTGCCGTCAGACAGTTGAACACTGAAGCTTTCTTT.

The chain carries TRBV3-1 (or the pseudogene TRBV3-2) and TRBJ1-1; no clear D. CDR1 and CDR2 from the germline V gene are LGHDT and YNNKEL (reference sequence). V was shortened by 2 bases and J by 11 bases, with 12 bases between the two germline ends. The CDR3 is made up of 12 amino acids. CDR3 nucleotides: TGTGCCAGCAGCCAATCACGCGGGGTTGCTTTCTTT. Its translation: CASSQSRGVAFF.

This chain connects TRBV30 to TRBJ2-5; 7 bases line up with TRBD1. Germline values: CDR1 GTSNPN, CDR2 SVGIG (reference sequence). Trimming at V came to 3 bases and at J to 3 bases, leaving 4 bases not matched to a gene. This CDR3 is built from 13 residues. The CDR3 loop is CAWSRDSEETQYF. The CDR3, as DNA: TGTGCCTGGAGCCGGGACAGTGAAGAGACCCAGTACTTC.

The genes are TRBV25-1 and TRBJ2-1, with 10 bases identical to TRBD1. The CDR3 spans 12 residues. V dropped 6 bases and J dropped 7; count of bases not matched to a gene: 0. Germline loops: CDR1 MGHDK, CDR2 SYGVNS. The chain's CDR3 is CASRDRGNEQFF. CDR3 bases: TGTGCCAGCAGGGACAGGGGGAATGAGCAGTTCTTC. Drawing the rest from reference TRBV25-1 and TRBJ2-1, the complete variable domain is EADIYQTPRYLVIGTGKKITLECSQTMGHDKMYWYQQDPGMELHLIHYSYGVNSTEKGDLSSESTVSRIRTEHFPLTLESARPSHTSQYLCASRDRGNEQFFGPGTRLTVL.